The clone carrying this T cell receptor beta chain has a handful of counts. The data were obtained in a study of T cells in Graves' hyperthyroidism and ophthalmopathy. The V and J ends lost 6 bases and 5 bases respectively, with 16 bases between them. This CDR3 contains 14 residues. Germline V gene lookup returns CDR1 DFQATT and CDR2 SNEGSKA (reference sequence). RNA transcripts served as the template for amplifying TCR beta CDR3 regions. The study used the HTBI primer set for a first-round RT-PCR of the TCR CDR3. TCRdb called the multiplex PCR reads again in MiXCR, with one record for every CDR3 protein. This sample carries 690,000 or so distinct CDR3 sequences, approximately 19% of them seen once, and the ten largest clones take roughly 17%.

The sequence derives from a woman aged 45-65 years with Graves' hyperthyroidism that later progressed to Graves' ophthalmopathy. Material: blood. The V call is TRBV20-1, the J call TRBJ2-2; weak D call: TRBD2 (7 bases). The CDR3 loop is CSALGGAWTGELFF. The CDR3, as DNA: TGCAGTGCCCTGGGGGGGGCATGGACCGGGGAGCTGTTTTTT.